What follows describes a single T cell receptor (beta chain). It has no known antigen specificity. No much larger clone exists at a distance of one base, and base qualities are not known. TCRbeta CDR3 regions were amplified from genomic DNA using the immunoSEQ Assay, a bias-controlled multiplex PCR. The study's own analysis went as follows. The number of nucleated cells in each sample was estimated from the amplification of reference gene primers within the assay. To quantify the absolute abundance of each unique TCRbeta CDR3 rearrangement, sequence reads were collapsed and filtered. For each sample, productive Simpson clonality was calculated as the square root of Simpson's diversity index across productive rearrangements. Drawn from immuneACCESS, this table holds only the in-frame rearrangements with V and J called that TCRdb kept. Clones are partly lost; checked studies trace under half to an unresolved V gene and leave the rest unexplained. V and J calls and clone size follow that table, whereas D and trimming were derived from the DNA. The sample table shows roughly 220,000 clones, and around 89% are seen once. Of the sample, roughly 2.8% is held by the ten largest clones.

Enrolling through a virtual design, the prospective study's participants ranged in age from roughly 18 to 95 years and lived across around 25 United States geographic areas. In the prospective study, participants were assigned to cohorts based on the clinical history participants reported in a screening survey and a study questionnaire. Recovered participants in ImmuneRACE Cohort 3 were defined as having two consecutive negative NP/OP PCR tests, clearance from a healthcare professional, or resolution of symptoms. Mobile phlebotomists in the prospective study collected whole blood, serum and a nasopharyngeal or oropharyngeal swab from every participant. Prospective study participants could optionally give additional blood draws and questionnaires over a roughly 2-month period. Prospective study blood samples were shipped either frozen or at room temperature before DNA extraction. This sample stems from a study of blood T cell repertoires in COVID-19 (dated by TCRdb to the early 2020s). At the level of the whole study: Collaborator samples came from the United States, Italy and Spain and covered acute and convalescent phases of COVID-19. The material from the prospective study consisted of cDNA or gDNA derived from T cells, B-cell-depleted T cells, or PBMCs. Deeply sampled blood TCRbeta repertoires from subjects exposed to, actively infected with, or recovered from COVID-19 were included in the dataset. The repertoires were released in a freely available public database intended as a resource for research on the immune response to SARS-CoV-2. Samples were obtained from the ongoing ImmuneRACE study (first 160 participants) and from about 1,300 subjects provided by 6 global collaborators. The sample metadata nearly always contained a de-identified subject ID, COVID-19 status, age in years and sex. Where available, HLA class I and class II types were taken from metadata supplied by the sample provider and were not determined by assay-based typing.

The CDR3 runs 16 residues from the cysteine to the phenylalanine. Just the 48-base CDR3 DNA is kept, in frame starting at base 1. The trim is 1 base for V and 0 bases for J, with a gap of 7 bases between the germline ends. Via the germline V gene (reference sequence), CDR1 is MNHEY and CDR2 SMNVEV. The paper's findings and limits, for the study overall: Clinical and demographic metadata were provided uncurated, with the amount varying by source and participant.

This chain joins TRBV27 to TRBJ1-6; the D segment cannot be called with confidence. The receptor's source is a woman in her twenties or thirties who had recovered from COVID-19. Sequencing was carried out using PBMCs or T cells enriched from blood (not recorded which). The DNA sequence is TGTGCCAGCAGTTTATTTAGGAGCTCCTATAATTCACCCCTCCACTTT. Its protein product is CASSLFRSSYNSPLHF.